Listed here is a single T cell receptor beta chain. This specimen belongs to a study of blood T cell repertoires in COVID-19. Clones were sequenced by immunoSEQ multiplex PCR, and TCRdb holds only the in-frame ones, with some missing. The sample has about 160,000 clones, roughly nine tenths seen once; the top ten hold under 5%. Per germline, CDR1 SGHDT and CDR2 YYEEEE. V lost 3 bases and J lost 7, with 19 bases in between. CDR3 length: 15 residues. This sequence was found in a woman aged 70-85 years with acute or convalescent COVID-19. Sequenced input: peripheral blood. V and J are TRBV5-6 and TRBJ1-2; a possible D gene is TRBD1 (6 bases). The CDR3 DNA sequence: TGTGCCAGCAGCTCACCGGGGGCGGGGGCGGCTGGCTACACCTTC. Its translation: CASSSPGAGAAGYTF.